In this sample, the clone carrying this T cell receptor (beta chain) turned up a few times. What it binds is not known. This specimen comes from a study of spatial heterogeneity in lung cancer. Looking at the study overall: Patients with untreated early-stage non-small cell lung cancer, numbering around 71, were the donors. Each distinct TCR and UMI combination averaged more than ten appearances in raw reads.

V dropped 3 bases and J dropped 7 bases, with 15 bases sitting between them. The CDR3 contains 14 residues. Germline V gives CDR1 SGHAT, CDR2 FQNNGV. From the 5' RACE reads, TCRdb called clonotypes with MiXCR, one entry per CDR3 protein. The sample lists fewer than 60,000 distinct CDR3 sequences; under 8% were seen once. Sample time point: blood at routine non-recurrence follow-up after resection. The sequenced material consisted of unsorted whole RNA from tumor, nontumor lung or frozen PBMC. Regarding the study as a whole: There were more appearances of ubiquitous expanded tumor TCRs in blood at resection than at follow-up.

This TCR derives from a female donor with early-stage non-small cell lung cancer. This material consisted of PBMCs, taken at follow-up. This sequence joins TRBV11-2 and TRBJ1-2; possibly TRBD1 for D (5 bases). CDR3 loop: CASSLPTGLGGYTF. CDR3 DNA: TGTGCCAGCAGCTTGCCCACGGGGCTGGGTGGCTACACCTTC.